The following is a TCR beta chain sequence with its context. This sample was taken from a study of response to subunit inactivated influenza vaccine. TCRdb reprocessed the RT-PCR reads via MiXCR and lists one record per CDR3 protein. The sample consists of 610,000 or so distinct CDR3 sequences, less than 15% of them appearing once. Trimming stripped 7 bases from V and 3 bases from J, with 16 bases between. Germline CDR1 and CDR2: MNHEY and SVGEGT. The CDR3 spans 14 residues. This chain connects TRBV6-2 or TRBV6-3 to TRBJ2-7; possibly TRBD1 for D (6 bases). This TCR came from a man aged 45-60 years who received an inactivated influenza vaccine. The sample here was PBMCs from blood, taken about 12 days after vaccination. The CDR3 protein is CASTKTGSNYEQYF. CDR3 DNA sequence: TGTGCCAGCACCAAAACAGGGTCCAACTACGAGCAGTACTTC.